The entry that follows covers one T cell receptor (beta chain) sequence. The sample comes from a study of T cell changes during pregnancy in multiple sclerosis. The table came from immunoSEQ multiplex PCR; TCRdb's copy has only in-frame clones and leaves some out. The sample holds about 40,000 clones, roughly 93% seen once. This CDR3 spans 12 amino acids. The V end was cut by 4 bases, the J end by 3 bases, with 7 bases between. Germline V gives CDR1 MGHDK, CDR2 SYGVNS. Sequencing input: PBMCs (not recorded whether the cells were cultured). The source is a female donor with multiple sclerosis, enrolled in a pregnancy study. The gene calls are TRBV25-1 and TRBJ2-7, with D hard to call. This CDR3 reads CASSANIYEQYF. DNA for the CDR3: TGTGCCAGCAGTGCCAACATCTACGAGCAGTACTTC.